These 29 T cell receptor beta chains were sequenced from one sample in a study of blood T cells in healthy people across ages. With a J-beta primer mix and a sample-barcoded 5' primer, a second PCR ran roughly 7 to 11 cycles. MiXCR, applied by TCRdb to the 5' RACE reads, yields one record per CDR3 protein. Here the sample spans 700,000 to 850,000 distinct CDR3 sequences, under 40% being singletons. Sequences were obtained from blood. These receptors all come from a man in his late teens or twenties in good health.

The chain combines TRBV25-1 with TRBJ2-7; 8 bases line up with TRBD2. V gave up 2 bases and J gave up 7 bases; unmatched junction bases: 10. From germline, CDR1 is MGHDK and CDR2 SYGVNS. The CDR3 totals 15 residues. CDR3 DNA: TGTGCCAGCAGTGAAATAACGGGGGGGAGGAATGAGCAGTACTTC. Protein sequence: CASSEITGGRNEQYF.

The chain joins TRBV7-9 to TRBJ1-1, with no clear D. Deletions cut 1 base from V and 7 bases from J, with 10 bases between. This CDR3 comprises 13 residues. CDR1 is SEHNR and CDR2 is FQNEAQ in the germline V gene (reference sequence). The CDR3 sequence is CASSLESFGEAFF. CDR3 DNA sequence: TGTGCCAGCAGCTTAGAGTCTTTCGGTGAAGCTTTCTTT.

The CDR3 reads CASSYGPGSGTDTQYF. Here the CDR3 DNA reads TGTGCCAGCAGTTACGGGCCAGGGTCAGGGACAGATACGCAGTATTTT. V and J are TRBV6-6 and TRBJ2-3; possibly TRBD1 for D (5 bases). The CDR3 totals 16 residues. Germline CDR1 and CDR2: MNHNY and SVGAGI (reference sequence). V was pared by 2 bases and J by 3 bases, with 15 bases between.

The DNA of the CDR3 is TGTGCCAGCAGTCGTGTCAGGCAGGGGGCATTCGGGGAGGACTCCTACAATGAGCAGTACTTC. This encodes CASSRVRQGAFGEDSYNEQYF. The chain combines TRBV11-2 with TRBJ2-1, with TRBD1 identical over 8 bases. The better agreement between TRBJ2-7 and the DNA end casts doubt on the J call. Per the germline V gene, CDR1 is SGHAT and CDR2 is FQNNGV. CDR3 size: 21 residues.

This clonotype appeared once. A much larger clone is a single base away; this may be a read error. This chain links TRBV12-3 or TRBV12-4 with TRBJ2-7; the D gene is possibly TRBD1 (5 bases). The J call may be wrong; the DNA end is better matched by TRBJ2-5. The CDR3 is 13 residues long. The CDR3: CVSSLAGSETQYF. The CDR3 nucleotides read TGTGTCAGCAGTTTAGCAGGGTCTGAGACCCAGTACTTC.

The genes are TRBV27 and TRBJ2-5; D may be TRBD1 (6 bases). The CDR3 runs to 13 residues. Trimming removed 5 bases at V and 9 bases at J, with 16 bases between. Looked up from germline, CDR1 is MNHEY and CDR2 is SMNVEV (reference sequence). CDR3 in DNA: TGTGCCAGCAGTACAAGACAGGCCCTCCCCCAGTACTTC. Protein sequence: CASSTRQALPQYF.

This clonotype has ten or more counts. At one end, the junction sequence differs from germline, possibly due to a read error. The chain links TRBV12-3 or TRBV12-4 to TRBJ2-2; TRBD2 matches 8 bases. CDR3 length: 11 residues. DNA of the CDR3: TGTGCCAGCAGCCCAGCGGGGGAACTGTTTTTT. Translated: CASSPAGELFF.

This clonotype has ten or more counts. V gene TRBV7-2 combines with J gene TRBJ2-3; D gene uncertain. Germline CDR1 SGHTA, CDR2 FQGNSA. The CDR3 sequence is 14 residues long. V dropped 5 bases and J dropped 2 bases, with 11 bases sitting between them. Written as DNA, the CDR3 is TGTGCCAGCAGCCCAACATCTCTCACAGATACGCAGTATTTT. It is translated as CASSPTSLTDTQYF.

This clonotype occurred many times. This rearrangement joins TRBV12-3 or TRBV12-4 to TRBJ1-2; D possibly corresponds to TRBD1 (5 bases). The CDR3 has 12 residues. V was clipped by 6 bases and J by 5 bases, with 10 bases between them. This CDR3 reads CASSRDRYGYTF. The CDR3 DNA is TGTGCCAGCAGCCGAGACAGATATGGCTACACCTTC.

This clonotype was recorded many times. One end of the junction fails to match germline, which may point to a read error. V gene TRBV5-1 combines with J gene TRBJ2-7; possibly TRBD1 for D (5 bases). This CDR3 comprises 14 residues. In germline, CDR1 is SGHRS, CDR2 YFSETQ. CDR3 nucleotides: TGTGCCAGCAGCTTAGGTGACAGCTCCTACGAGCAGTACTTC. Its protein product is CASSLGDSSYEQYF.

This clonotype came up once. A much larger clone differs by one base, so this may be a read error. This chain joins TRBV20-1 and TRBJ2-3; 9 nucleotides align to TRBD2. CDR1 and CDR2 (germline): DFQATT, SNEGSKA (reference sequence). Trimming took 7 bases from V and 4 from J; bases not matched to a gene: 12. This CDR3 is 15 amino acids long. The CDR3 region has the DNA TGCAGTGTCGGTAGCGGGGGTCTCGGCGCAGATACGCAGTATTTT. Translating it yields CSVGSGGLGADTQYF.

This clonotype came up many times. CDR3 nucleotide sequence: TGCGCCAGCAGCTTGGGGCAGGGGTTTGGTTACAATGAGCAGTTCTTC. Its protein product is CASSLGQGFGYNEQFF. The gene calls are TRBV5-1 and TRBJ2-1, with a weak D call TRBD1 (6 bases). The V gene lost 0 bases and the J gene lost 4 bases, with 14 bases spanning the gap. The germline gives CDR1 SGHRS, CDR2 YFSETQ. This CDR3 spans 16 amino acids.

The CDR3 is CATSLLGEAGTEAFF. CDR3 bases: TGTGCCACTTCCCTTCTTGGAGAGGCCGGGACTGAAGCTTTCTTT. This sequence joins TRBV10-3 and TRBJ1-1; D unclear. CDR3 size: 15 residues. Germline V lookup: CDR1 ENHRY, CDR2 SYGVKD. V was clipped by 10 bases and J by 5 bases, with 23 bases between them.

This clonotype was detected ten times or more. The chain uses TRBV4-3 and TRBJ2-1; tentative D call: TRBD1 (6 bases). This CDR3 contains 17 residues. The germline V gene encodes CDR1 LGHNA and CDR2 YSLEER. Trimming stripped 0 bases from V and 4 bases from J, with 16 bases between. The CDR3 loop is CASSQEESQGQYNEQFF. The CDR3 DNA is TGCGCCAGCAGCCAAGAAGAGTCGCAGGGGCAGTACAATGAGCAGTTCTTC.

As concerns this clonotype: A much more abundant neighbour one base away suggests this may be a read error. The rearrangement joins TRBV5-1 to TRBJ1-4; TRBD1 is a possible D gene (5 bases). Trimming pared 4 bases from V and 8 bases from J, leaving 21 bases between. Germline V gives CDR1 SGHRS, CDR2 YFSETQ. The CDR3 spans 16 residues. CDR3 residues: CASSASVPREREKLFF. The CDR3 bases are TGCGCCAGCAGCGCATCGGTCCCCAGGGAACGGGAAAAACTGTTTTTT.

At least ten counts were recorded for this clonotype. J is TRBJ2-1 and V is TRBV29-1; 7 positions agree with TRBD1. The CDR3 spans 15 residues. V was pared by 4 bases and J by 1 base, with 7 bases of the junction left unmatched. The V gene's germline CDR1 is SQVTM and CDR2 ANQGSEA. CDR3: CSVAGRQGSYNEQFF. The DNA of the CDR3 is TGCAGCGTTGCTGGCCGACAGGGTTCCTACAATGAGCAGTTCTTC.

The CDR3 here is CAIRGTPEETQYF. CDR3 in DNA: TGTGCCATCAGAGGAACCCCTGAGGAGACCCAGTACTTC. This chain joins TRBV10-3 and TRBJ2-5; D gene ambiguous. The CDR3 contains 13 residues. Germline V gene data show CDR1 as ENHRY and CDR2 as SYGVKD. Trimming cost V 6 bases and J 5 bases, with 13 bases left between them.

This chain links TRBV9 with TRBJ2-1; no firm D call. V was cut by 4 bases and J by 0 bases, with 14 bases left in between. From germline, CDR1 is SGDLS and CDR2 YYNGEE. The CDR3 has 16 amino acids. CDR3 loop: CASSYNLERSYNEQFF. CDR3 DNA sequence: TGTGCCAGCAGCTACAATCTTGAACGCTCCTACAATGAGCAGTTCTTC.

There are a few counts of this clonotype. The V gene is TRBV6-6, the J gene TRBJ2-5; the D gene is possibly TRBD1 (6 bases). CDR3 length: 13 amino acids. CDR1 is MNHNY, CDR2 SVGAGI, per germline (reference sequence). DNA for the CDR3: TGTGTCACCTCTTCGGACAGCTCAGCCATCCAGTACTTC. Encoded protein: CVTSSDSSAIQYF.

This sequence joins TRBV12-3 or TRBV12-4 and TRBJ1-1, with TRBD1 matching 8 bases. V lost 4 bases and J lost 1; bases outside the gene matches: 2. There are 14 residues in the CDR3. CDR3 region: CASSSTGANTEAFF. In DNA, the CDR3 is TGTGCCAGCAGTTCGACAGGGGCGAACACTGAAGCTTTCTTT.

This chain's CDR3 is CASSYGTSGTYEQYF. DNA for the CDR3: TGTGCCAGCAGTTACGGGACTAGCGGTACCTACGAGCAGTACTTC. The V call is TRBV6-5, the J call TRBJ2-4; 11 nucleotides align to TRBD2. The J call may not be correct, given that the DNA end is closer to TRBJ2-7. Germline V lookup: CDR1 MNHEY, CDR2 SVGAGI. CDR3 size: 15 residues.

The sample holds a few counts of this clonotype. The chain couples TRBV5-1 to TRBJ2-7; D not certain. Trimming removed 3 bases at V and 4 bases at J, with 29 bases between. This CDR3 comprises 19 residues. Germline V gene lookup returns CDR1 SGHRS and CDR2 YFSETQ. The CDR3 spells CASSSTPMDGDHFRYEQYF. CDR3 nucleotides: TGCGCCAGCAGCTCGACACCGATGGACGGCGATCACTTTCGGTACGAGCAGTACTTC. Full variable domain (outside the CDR3, taken from reference TRBV5-1 and TRBJ2-7): KAGVTQTPRYLIKTRGQQVTLSCSPISGHRSVSWYQQTPGQGLQFLFEYFSETQRNKGNFPGRFSGRQFSNSRSEMNVSTLELGDSALYLCASSSTPMDGDHFRYEQYFGPGTRLTVT.

This chain connects TRBV12-3 or TRBV12-4 to TRBJ1-1; D not certain. This CDR3 region has 15 residues. V was pared by 6 bases and J by 0 bases, with 14 bases between. The CDR3 sequence is CASSPNQVLNTEAFF. The CDR3 DNA reads as TGTGCCAGCAGCCCCAATCAGGTCCTGAACACTGAAGCTTTCTTT.

This chain links TRBV18 with TRBJ2-5; D gene ambiguous. The V gene's germline CDR1 is KGHSH and CDR2 LQKENI. The germline V and J ends were trimmed by 0 bases and 11 bases, with 25 bases remaining between them. The CDR3 has 17 amino acids. For the CDR3, the DNA is TGTGCCAGCTCACCACCGCGGCAGAGTTTAATCTACAATGAGCAGTACTTC. Translating it yields CASSPPRQSLIYNEQYF.

This clonotype was seen at least ten times. The chain is built from TRBV6-6 and TRBJ2-3; 8 bases line up with TRBD1. The CDR3 runs 14 residues. Trimming cost V 5 bases and J 4 bases; bases outside gene matches: 5. The germline CDR1 and CDR2 sequences are MNHNY and SVGAGI (reference sequence). As DNA, the CDR3 is TGTGCCAGCAGTAGCTCAGGGGGCGCAGATACGCAGTATTTT. This gives the protein CASSSSGGADTQYF.

The V and J genes are TRBV7-9 and TRBJ1-1, with D hard to call. Per the germline V gene, CDR1 is SEHNR and CDR2 is FQNEAQ (reference sequence). The CDR3 spans 13 residues. The V end lost 5 bases, the J end lost 4 bases, and 11 bases lay between the germline ends. The CDR3 bases are TGTGCCAGCAGCCGGGATCCTTCCACTGAAGCTTTCTTT. It codes for CASSRDPSTEAFF.

The V gene is TRBV20-1, the J gene TRBJ2-1, with TRBD2 identical over 12 bases. From germline, CDR1 is DFQATT and CDR2 SNEGSKA (reference sequence). The length of the CDR3 is 15 residues. With 1 base clipped from V and 4 bases from J, the junction kept 2 bases outside the gene matches. In nucleotides, the CDR3 is TGCAGTGCTAGAGGACTAGCGGGGGAATACAATGAGCAGTTCTTC. Translation gives CSARGLAGEYNEQFF.

The rearrangement joins TRBV4-2 to TRBJ1-1, with D hard to call. Germline-derived CDR1 and CDR2 are LGHNA and YNFKEQ. The V gene lost 0 bases and the J gene lost 3 bases, with 5 bases spanning the gap. CDR3 length equals 13 residues. The CDR3, as DNA: TGTGCCAGCAGCCAAGACGACTACACTGAAGCTTTCTTT. This encodes CASSQDDYTEAFF.

The chain is built from TRBV7-2 and TRBJ1-1; perhaps TRBD1 as D (5 bases). This CDR3 is built from 15 residues. Germline V gives CDR1 SGHTA, CDR2 FQGNSA. Deletions cut 11 bases from V and 0 bases from J, with 19 bases between. This chain's CDR3 is CAAGDSRQVNTEAFF. CDR3 in DNA: TGTGCCGCGGGGGACTCACGGCAAGTGAACACTGAAGCTTTCTTT.